What follows is one T cell receptor beta chain and its context. Its antigen is not identified. The record originates from a study of vaccination effects on CD4 cells after COVID-19. As for the study in general: Samples that were drawn after vaccination came a median of 72 days after the second dose. The study, taken as a whole, reports: Researchers report that only 1 of 255 vaccine-induced clones in healthy vaccinees cross-reacted with common cold coronaviruses. Clones induced by infection and by vaccine showed marked clonal contraction late after vaccination.

Data came from immunoSEQ multiplex PCR; TCRdb stores just in-frame clones and leaves some out. The sample shows 67,000 or so clones, 80% to 85% of them seen only once. CD4+ T cells specific for antigen were expanded with viral peptide pools by the ViraFEST assay before sequencing. Cells that had been cultured for approximately eleven days were the source of isolated CD4+ T cells. Two doses of either BNT162b2 or mRNA-1273 were given to each participant. Trimming took off 4 bases at V and 1 base at J, with 20 bases between the two ends. CDR3 size: 18 residues. The germline gives CDR1 SGDLS, CDR2 YYNGEE.

J is TRBJ2-2 and V is TRBV9; a possible D gene is TRBD2 (6 bases). The source of this sequence is a human donor who received a COVID-19 vaccine. The sample here was CD4+ T cells from PBMCs cultured with HCoV-229E spike peptides, taken after COVID-19 vaccination. For the CDR3, the DNA is TGTGCCAGCAGCCCGCGACGTTGGGGACTCAGGAACACCGGGGAGCTGTTTTTT. Translating gives CASSPRRWGLRNTGELFF.